A few counts support the clone carrying this T cell receptor beta chain. No antigen is known for it. The data are from a study of CD8+ T cells in alopecia areata. Study at large: Treated patients were dosed with oral tofacitinib, taking 5 to 10 mg twice daily. Tofacitinib lasted 6 to 18 months, then 6 months off drug. Whole-study findings and limits: Lesional tissue from the scalp (especially in alopecia totalis/universalis) showed higher clonality than normal scalp.

The treatment: oral pan-JAK inhibitor, 5-10 mg twice daily. Sorting from PBMCs produced CD4+ and CD8+ T cells. The germline gives CDR1 SGDLS, CDR2 YYNGEE. The ends were cut back, 4 bases at V and 3 bases at J, with 13 bases in the middle. CDR3 size: 15 residues. Sequencing relied on a cDNA template that was reverse transcribed from extracted RNA. Method: immunoSEQ multiplex PCR; TCRdb's copy keeps in-frame clones and lacks some. Seen here are about 180,000 clones, 58% observed once, and the top ten hold around 16%. This chain links TRBV9 with TRBJ2-2, with D hard to call. The sequence derives from a human donor with alopecia areata. Specimen: CD4+ T cells sorted from blood, collected between weeks 55 and 65, from a patient treated with tofacitinib. In DNA form, the CDR3 reads TGTGCCAGCAGCCCCACTCTGGGGTACACCGGGGAGCTGTTTTTT. Its protein product is CASSPTLGYTGELFF.